This T cell receptor (beta chain) was retrieved from a study of blood T cell repertoires in COVID-19. CDR3 size: 14 residues. Deletions cut 0 bases from V and 2 bases from J, with 8 bases between. Germline V gene sequence: CDR1 MNHNY, CDR2 SVGAGI (reference sequence). Under the authors' procedure: The assay estimated nucleated cells by amplifying reference gene primers. Sequencing was performed with immunoSEQ multiplex PCR; in TCRdb, only in-frame clones are kept and a portion is missing. V and J calls plus clone size are reproduced from that table; the DNA served to infer D and trimming. The sample holds over 200,000 clones; roughly nine tenths are singletons and the top ten take over 3%.

The material sequenced was PBMCs or T cells enriched from blood (not recorded which). The origin of this receptor is a woman aged 45-59 years in a cohort exposed to, infected with or recovered from COVID-19 (not recorded which). The rearrangement uses TRBV6-6 and TRBJ2-7, with D hard to call. The CDR3 is CASSYSADTYEQYF. In nucleotides, the CDR3 is TGTGCCAGCAGTTACTCGGCCGATACCTACGAGCAGTACTTC.